The next 28 T cell receptor beta chains were all read from a single sample in a study of cytomegalovirus exposure and HLA in healthy donors. The primer mix had 60 Vbeta and 13 Jbeta primers. Assay used: immunoSEQ multiplex PCR; TCRdb lists only in-frame clones, some missing. The data show roughly 86,000 clones, around 79% seen once. What was sequenced was PBMCs. The receptors shown here come from a female donor in good health and CMV-seronegative.

The gene calls are TRBV5-1 and TRBJ2-2; a possible D gene is TRBD2 (5 bases). CDR1 and CDR2 (germline): SGHRS, YFSETQ. The CDR3 has 16 residues. V lost 2 bases and J 7 bases, leaving 18 bases between the germline ends. The CDR3 nucleotides read TGCGCCAGCAGCTTCACCTGGACTGGATCTGGCGGGGAGCTGTTTTTT. As protein: CASSFTWTGSGGELFF.

The chain has TRBV15 and TRBJ2-3; tentatively, D is TRBD2 (6 bases). Germline CDR1 reads LNHNV; CDR2 reads YYDKDF (reference sequence). V shed 5 bases and J shed 3 bases, with 12 bases lying between them. The CDR3 sequence is 14 residues long. The CDR3 nucleotides read TGTGCCACCAGCGGTGACGGGGGAACAGATACGCAGTATTTT. Translated: CATSGDGGTDTQYF. The variable domain in full, completed from reference TRBV15 and TRBJ2-3, reads DAMVIQNPRYQVTQFGKPVTLSCSQTLNHNVMYWYQQKSSQAPKLLFHYYDKDFNNEADTPDNFQSRRPNTSFCFLDIRSPGLGDTAMYLCATSGDGGTDTQYFGPGTRLTVL.

This clone has just one count. V usage is TRBV6-5 and J usage is TRBJ1-5; 7 bases fit TRBD1. Per the germline V gene, CDR1 is MNHEY and CDR2 is SVGAGI. After removal of 5 bases from V and 2 bases from J, the junction contained 3 bases not matched to a gene. There are 14 residues in the CDR3. The CDR3 DNA reads as TGTGCCAGCAGTCACAGGGGTGGCAATCAGCCCCAGCATTTT. This encodes CASSHRGGNQPQHF.

The J gene is TRBJ1-3, the V gene TRBV28, with a possible D match to TRBD1 (5 bases). This CDR3 has 16 residues. CDR1 and CDR2 (germline): MDHEN, SYDVKM. With 8 bases removed from V and 3 bases from J, the gap between germline ends came to 20 bases. This chain's CDR3 is CASSSGESPRGNTIYF. CDR3 nucleotides: TGTGCCAGCTCTTCGGGGGAGTCGCCTCGTGGAAACACCATATATTTT.

This clone has just a few counts. V gene TRBV4-2 combines with J gene TRBJ1-1; D unclear. Germline CDR1 reads LGHNA; CDR2 reads YNFKEQ. The CDR3 has 17 amino acids. Trimming removed 0 bases at V and 0 bases at J, with 14 bases between. CDR3 in amino acids: CASSQDEWEFVNTEAFF. Written as DNA, the CDR3 is TGTGCCAGCAGCCAAGATGAATGGGAGTTCGTGAACACTGAAGCTTTCTTT.

This clone came up once. The chain has TRBV9 and TRBJ2-3; 11 nucleotides align to TRBD2. Germline assignment: CDR1 SGDLS and CDR2 YYNGEE. V lost 3 bases to trimming and J lost 0 bases; unmatched junction nucleotides: 6. The CDR3 spans 17 residues. This CDR3 reads CASSATGTSGSTDTQYF. CDR3 bases: TGTGCCAGCAGCGCCACCGGGACTAGCGGTAGCACAGATACGCAGTATTTT.

V and J are TRBV9 and TRBJ1-1, with TRBD1 matching 8 bases. Germline-derived CDR1 and CDR2 are SGDLS and YYNGEE. This CDR3 region has 14 residues. V shed 0 bases, J shed 7 bases, and the junction held 5 bases outside the gene matches. The CDR3 region has the DNA TGTGCCAGCAGCGTAGACCTAGACAGGGGTGAAGCTTTCTTT. Residues: CASSVDLDRGEAFF. Using reference TRBV9 and TRBJ1-1 for the parts outside the CDR3, the full variable domain is DSGVTQTPKHLITATGQRVTLRCSPRSGDLSVYWYQQSLDQGLQFLIQYYNGEERAKGNILERFSAQQFPDLHSELNLSSLELGDSALYFCASSVDLDRGEAFFGQGTRLTVV.

The V gene is TRBV9, the J gene TRBJ2-1, with 8 bases aligning to TRBD2. CDR1 and CDR2 from the germline V gene are SGDLS and YYNGEE. J lost 8 bases, V lost 0 bases, and 13 bases had no gene match. The CDR3 is made up of 17 amino acids. The CDR3 DNA reads TGTGCCAGCAGCGTAGATCCTAGCGGGCACCCCGCAGATGAGCAGTTCTTC. Encoded protein: CASSVDPSGHPADEQFF. The variable domain in full, with the rest retrieved from reference TRBV9 and TRBJ2-1, is DSGVTQTPKHLITATGQRVTLRCSPRSGDLSVYWYQQSLDQGLQFLIQYYNGEERAKGNILERFSAQQFPDLHSELNLSSLELGDSALYFCASSVDPSGHPADEQFFGPGTRLTVL.

The rearrangement links TRBV4-3 to TRBJ1-2, with unresolved D. Deletions cut 4 bases from V and 0 bases from J, with 9 bases between. Germline-derived CDR1 and CDR2 are LGHNA and YSLEER. CDR3 length: 14 residues. CDR3: CASSPRLSNYGYTF. CDR3 nucleotides: TGCGCCAGCAGCCCGAGACTATCTAACTATGGCTACACCTTC.

The CDR3 reads CASSIAGTGQPQHF. In DNA, the CDR3 is TGTGCCAGCTCCATCGCGGGGACGGGACAGCCCCAGCATTTT. The chain is built from TRBV27 and TRBJ1-5, with a weak D call TRBD1 (5 bases). Trimming cost V 8 bases and J 7 bases, with 18 bases left between them. The length of the CDR3 is 14 residues. CDR1 and CDR2 (germline): MNHEY, SMNVEV (reference sequence).

This chain links TRBV2 with TRBJ1-2; D remains unclear. V was trimmed by 6 bases and J by 8 bases, leaving 10 bases between them. Germline-derived CDR1 and CDR2 are SNHLY and FYNNEI. This CDR3 spans 11 amino acids. This CDR3 is CASSEYEGYTF. The CDR3 DNA is TGTGCCAGCAGCGAGTACGAAGGCTACACCTTC.

The chain links TRBV28 to TRBJ2-7; D is perhaps TRBD1 (6 bases). Between the trimmed V and J ends, which lost 2 bases and 0 bases, there was a span of 17 bases. Germline loops: CDR1 MDHEN, CDR2 SYDVKM. The CDR3 extends over 17 amino acids. CDR3 protein: CASSLGVAVGASYEQYF. The CDR3 DNA is TGTGCCAGCAGTTTAGGGGTCGCGGTGGGGGCCTCCTACGAGCAGTACTTC.

This clone was detected ten times or more. The chain is built from TRBV19 and TRBJ1-6; 9 bases are shared with TRBD1. Germline V gene data show CDR1 as LNHDA and CDR2 as SQIVND (reference sequence). The CDR3 covers 15 residues. Trimming removed 5 bases from V and 12 bases from J; junction bases left unmatched: 11. CDR3 DNA sequence: TGTGCCAGTAGTGACGACAGGGGGAAATTTGGACCCCTCCACTTT. Protein: CASSDDRGKFGPLHF.

The chain couples TRBV30 to TRBJ1-1; D is ambiguous. There are 16 residues in the CDR3. CDR1 and CDR2 (germline): GTSNPN, SVGIG (reference sequence). Trimming left V 0 bases short and J 0 bases short, with 14 bases between. The CDR3 sequence is CAWSVGALLMNTEAFF. CDR3 nucleotide sequence: TGTGCCTGGAGTGTAGGAGCACTCCTAATGAACACTGAAGCTTTCTTT. Looking up the rest from reference TRBV30 and TRBJ1-1 gives the full variable domain: SQTIHQWPATLVQPVGSPLSLECTVEGTSNPNLYWYRQAAGRGLQLLFYSVGIGQISSEVPQNLSASRPQDRQFILSSKKLLLSDSGFYLCAWSVGALLMNTEAFFGQGTRLTVV.

This rearrangement joins TRBV5-1 to TRBJ1-4; 10 nucleotides line up with TRBD1. The ends lost 4 bases at V and 8 bases at J; junction bases unmatched: 14. The V gene's germline CDR1 is SGHRS and CDR2 YFSETQ. The CDR3 spans 17 residues. CDR3 in DNA: TGCGCCAGCAGCCCCGGACAGGGGGGGGTAACGTTGGAAAAACTGTTTTTT. Residues: CASSPGQGGVTLEKLFF. Filled out from reference TRBV5-1 and TRBJ1-4, the complete variable domain reads KAGVTQTPRYLIKTRGQQVTLSCSPISGHRSVSWYQQTPGQGLQFLFEYFSETQRNKGNFPGRFSGRQFSNSRSEMNVSTLELGDSALYLCASSPGQGGVTLEKLFFGSGTQLSVL.

The rearrangement links TRBV27 to TRBJ2-5, with 7 bases matching TRBD1. Germline V lookup: CDR1 MNHEY, CDR2 SMNVEV (reference sequence). The CDR3 covers 14 residues. Trimming took 2 bases from V and 5 from J; bases not matched to a gene: 5. The CDR3 region is CASSLLGQAETQYF. CDR3 nucleotide sequence: TGTGCCAGCAGTTTACTAGGACAGGCGGAGACCCAGTACTTC.

The chain has TRBV6-5 and TRBJ1-4; perhaps TRBD1 as D (5 bases). Germline values: CDR1 MNHEY, CDR2 SVGAGI. The CDR3 has 16 amino acids. Trimming cost V 0 bases and J 0 bases, with 8 bases left between them. The CDR3 DNA follows: TGTGCCAGCAGTTACTCAGGGGCCGCAACTAATGAAAAACTGTTTTTT. Translating gives CASSYSGAATNEKLFF.

J is TRBJ2-5 and V is TRBV5-4; 13 bases map to TRBD2. This CDR3 comprises 17 residues. Trimming took 0 bases from V and 4 from J; bases not matched to a gene: 6. In germline, CDR1 is SGHNT, CDR2 YYREEE (reference sequence). For the CDR3, the DNA is TGTGCCAGCAGCTTGGCAGGAGGACTAGCGGGAGTAGAGACCCAGTACTTC. Its translation is CASSLAGGLAGVETQYF.

Only one count was recorded for this clone. The chain has TRBV4-3 and TRBJ1-2, with unresolved D. Deletions cut 2 bases from V and 6 bases from J, with 10 bases between. The CDR3 sequence is 13 residues long. CDR1 is LGHNA, CDR2 YSLEER, per germline. The CDR3 sequence is CASSQPAGHGYTF. CDR3 in DNA: TGCGCCAGCAGCCAACCGGCGGGCCATGGCTACACCTTC.

The rearrangement links TRBV6-5 to TRBJ1-5; D uncertain. Germline V gives CDR1 MNHEY, CDR2 SVGAGI. V was shortened by 4 bases and J by 6 bases, with 10 bases between the two germline ends. The CDR3 extends over 13 amino acids. Here the CDR3 DNA reads TGTGCCAGCAGTTCGCGTTCACCTCAGCCCCAGCATTTT. This sequence encodes CASSSRSPQPQHF.

The chain has TRBV5-1 and TRBJ2-3; possible D gene TRBD2, 5 bases. This CDR3 contains 14 residues. Trimming took 2 bases from V and 4 from J, leaving 11 bases between them. The germline V gene has CDR1 SGHRS and CDR2 YFSETQ. This chain's CDR3 is CASSFFSDSDTQYF. CDR3 DNA sequence: TGCGCCAGCAGCTTCTTTAGCGATTCAGATACGCAGTATTTT.

This sequence joins TRBV5-1 and TRBJ1-6, with 9 bases aligning to TRBD1. Germline loops: CDR1 SGHRS, CDR2 YFSETQ. The CDR3 spans 15 residues. V gave up 4 bases and J gave up 9 bases; unmatched junction bases: 8. The CDR3 protein is CASSPLTGGGSPLHF. In nucleotides, the CDR3 is TGCGCCAGCAGCCCACTCACAGGGGGCGGTTCACCCCTCCACTTT.

The V gene is TRBV2, the J gene TRBJ2-7, with D possibly being TRBD1 (6 bases). CDR3 length: 15 residues. CDR1 SNHLY and CDR2 FYNNEI come from the germline V gene. Trimming pared 8 bases from V and 2 bases from J, leaving 19 bases between. The CDR3 here is CASQIDRQVTYEQYF. CDR3 coding DNA: TGTGCCAGCCAGATCGATAGACAGGTAACCTACGAGCAGTACTTC. Drawing the rest from reference TRBV2 and TRBJ2-7, the complete variable domain is EPEVTQTPSHQVTQMGQEVILRCVPISNHLYFYWYRQILGQKVEFLVSFYNNEISEKSEIFDDQFSVERPDGSNFTLKIRSTKLEDSAMYFCASQIDRQVTYEQYFGPGTRLTVT.

The chain couples TRBV28 to TRBJ1-2; TRBD1 might be the D (6 bases). Deletions cut 1 base from V and 8 bases from J, with 14 bases between. Germline V gene data show CDR1 as MDHEN and CDR2 as SYDVKM. CDR3 length: 14 residues. The CDR3 loop reads CASSLFRDIVGYTF. CDR3 coding DNA: TGTGCCAGCAGTTTATTCCGGGACATTGTAGGCTACACCTTC.

The chain employs TRBV28 and TRBJ1-2, with TRBD1 matching 10 bases. After removal of 2 bases from V and 6 bases from J, the junction contained 6 bases not matched to a gene. The CDR3 loop spans 15 amino acids. CDR1 and CDR2 (germline): MDHEN, SYDVKM. CDR3 region: CASSLEPGTGDGYTF. The CDR3 nucleotides are TGTGCCAGCAGTTTAGAACCCGGGACAGGGGATGGCTACACCTTC.

In DNA form, the CDR3 reads TGTGCCAGCAGCTCGGGACAGGGGATCGGGAACACTGAAGCTTTCTTT. It is translated as CASSSGQGIGNTEAFF. The chain joins TRBV9 to TRBJ1-1; 10 bases are shared with TRBD1. CDR1 and CDR2 (germline): SGDLS, YYNGEE. The CDR3 loop spans 16 amino acids. V lost 4 bases and J lost 1; bases outside the gene matches: 7. The whole variable domain, remainder taken from reference TRBV9 and TRBJ1-1, is DSGVTQTPKHLITATGQRVTLRCSPRSGDLSVYWYQQSLDQGLQFLIQYYNGEERAKGNILERFSAQQFPDLHSELNLSSLELGDSALYFCASSSGQGIGNTEAFFGQGTRLTVV.

This clone has only one observation. CDR3 DNA sequence: TGTGCCAGCAGCCCCGACCAAGAGACCCAGTACTTC. Protein: CASSPDQETQYF. The V call is TRBV7-2, the J call TRBJ2-5; unclear D gene. V was trimmed by 5 bases and J by 0 bases, leaving 4 bases between them. From germline, CDR1 is SGHTA and CDR2 FQGNSA. The CDR3 is 12 residues long.

The rearrangement uses TRBV4-2 and TRBJ2-5, with TRBD2 matching over 10 bases. The V and J ends lost 4 bases and 1 base, in that order; junction bases with no gene match: 12. Germline CDR1 is LGHNA and CDR2 is YNFKEQ. CDR3 length equals 18 residues. For the CDR3, the DNA is TGTGCCAGCAGCCTCTCGAGCGGGGGGGGAATACTCCAAGAGACCCAGTACTTC. Its protein is CASSLSSGGGILQETQYF.